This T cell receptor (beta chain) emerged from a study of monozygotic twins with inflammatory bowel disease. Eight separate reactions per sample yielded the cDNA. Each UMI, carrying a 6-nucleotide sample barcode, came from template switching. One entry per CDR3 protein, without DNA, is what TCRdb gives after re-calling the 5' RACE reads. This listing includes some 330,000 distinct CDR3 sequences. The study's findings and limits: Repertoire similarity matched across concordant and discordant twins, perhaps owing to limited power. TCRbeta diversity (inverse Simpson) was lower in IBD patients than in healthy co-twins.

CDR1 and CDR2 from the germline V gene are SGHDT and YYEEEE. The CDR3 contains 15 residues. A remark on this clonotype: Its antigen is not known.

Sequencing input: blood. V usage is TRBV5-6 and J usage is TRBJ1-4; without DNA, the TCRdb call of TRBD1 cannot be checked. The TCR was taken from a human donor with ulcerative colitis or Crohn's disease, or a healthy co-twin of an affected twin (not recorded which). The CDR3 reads CASSPGPFVEEKLFF.